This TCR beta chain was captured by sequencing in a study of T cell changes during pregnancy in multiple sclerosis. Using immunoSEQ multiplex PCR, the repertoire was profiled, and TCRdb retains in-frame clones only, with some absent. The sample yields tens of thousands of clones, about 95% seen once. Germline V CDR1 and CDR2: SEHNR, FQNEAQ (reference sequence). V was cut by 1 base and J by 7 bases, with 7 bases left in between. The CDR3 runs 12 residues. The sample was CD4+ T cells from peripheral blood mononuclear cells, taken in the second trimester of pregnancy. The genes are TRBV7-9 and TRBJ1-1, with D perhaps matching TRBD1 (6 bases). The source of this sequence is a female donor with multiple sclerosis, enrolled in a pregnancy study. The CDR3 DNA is TGTGCCAGCAGCTTAGTAGGGGGTGAAGCTTTCTTT. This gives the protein CASSLVGGEAFF.